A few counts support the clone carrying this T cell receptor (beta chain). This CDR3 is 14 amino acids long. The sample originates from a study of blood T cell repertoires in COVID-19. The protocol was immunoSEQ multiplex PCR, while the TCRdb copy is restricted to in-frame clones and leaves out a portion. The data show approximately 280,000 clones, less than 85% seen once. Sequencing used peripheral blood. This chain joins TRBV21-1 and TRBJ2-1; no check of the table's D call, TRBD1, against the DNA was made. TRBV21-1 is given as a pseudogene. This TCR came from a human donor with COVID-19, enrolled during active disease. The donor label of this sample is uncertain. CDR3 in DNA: TGTGCCAGCACCGGGACAGTTGGATCCAATGAGCAGTTCTTC. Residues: CASTGTVGSNEQFF.